In its sample, the clone carrying this T cell receptor beta chain was seen a few times. Its antigen is undetermined. These data are taken from a study of T cell repertoires in cytomegalovirus infection. Background on the study: Carrying CMV and the relevant HLA type showed in public TCR beta signatures. Regarding the study as a whole: The response measured ex vivo was dominated by TCR beta clonotypes (HLA-C-restricted and CMV-specific). Summed public TCR beta family frequency identified CMV carriers bearing the relevant HLA.

Trimming stripped 4 bases from V and 8 bases from J, with 18 bases between. This CDR3 spans 14 amino acids. Germline lookup yields CDR1 MNHEY and CDR2 SVGEGT. TCRdb re-called the reads with MiXCR, one entry per CDR3 protein. The sample records roughly 150,000 distinct CDR3 sequences, roughly 18% being singletons. Sequenced material: CD8+ T cells from PBMCs. The receptor's source is a human donor in good health (CMV status not recorded). Some clones in this sample may be carry-over from other donors' samples. The chain couples TRBV6-2 or TRBV6-3 to TRBJ2-7; perhaps TRBD2 as D (6 bases). The CDR3 DNA sequence: TGTGCCAGCAGTTTCTACCTTGGGGACTGGAAGCAGTACTTC. It specifies CASSFYLGDWKQYF.